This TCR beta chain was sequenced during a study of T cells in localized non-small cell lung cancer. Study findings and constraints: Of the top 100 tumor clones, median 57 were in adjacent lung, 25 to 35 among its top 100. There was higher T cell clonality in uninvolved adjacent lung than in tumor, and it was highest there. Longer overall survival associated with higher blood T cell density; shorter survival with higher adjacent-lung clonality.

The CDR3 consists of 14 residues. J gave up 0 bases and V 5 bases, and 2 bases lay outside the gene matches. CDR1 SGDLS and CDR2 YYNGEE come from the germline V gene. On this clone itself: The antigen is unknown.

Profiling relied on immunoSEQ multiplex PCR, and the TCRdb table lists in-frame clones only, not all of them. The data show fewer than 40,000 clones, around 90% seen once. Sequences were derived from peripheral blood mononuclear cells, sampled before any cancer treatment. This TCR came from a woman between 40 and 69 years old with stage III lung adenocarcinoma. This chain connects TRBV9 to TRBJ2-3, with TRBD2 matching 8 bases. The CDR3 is CASRRGDSTDTQYF. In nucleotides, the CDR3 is TGTGCCAGCAGGCGGGGGGATAGCACAGATACGCAGTATTTT.